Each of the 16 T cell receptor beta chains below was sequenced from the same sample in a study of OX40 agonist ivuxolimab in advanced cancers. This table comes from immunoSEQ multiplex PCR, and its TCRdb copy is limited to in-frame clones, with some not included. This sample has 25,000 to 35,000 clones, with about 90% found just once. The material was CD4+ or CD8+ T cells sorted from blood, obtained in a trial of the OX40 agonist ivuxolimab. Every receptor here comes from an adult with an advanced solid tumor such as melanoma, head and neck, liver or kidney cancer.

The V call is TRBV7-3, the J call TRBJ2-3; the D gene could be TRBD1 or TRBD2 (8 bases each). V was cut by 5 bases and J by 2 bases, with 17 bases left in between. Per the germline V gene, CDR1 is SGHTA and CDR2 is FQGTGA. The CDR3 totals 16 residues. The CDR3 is CASSPGGGRFTDTQYF. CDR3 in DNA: TGTGCCAGCAGCCCAGGGGGCGGGAGGTTCACAGATACGCAGTATTTT.

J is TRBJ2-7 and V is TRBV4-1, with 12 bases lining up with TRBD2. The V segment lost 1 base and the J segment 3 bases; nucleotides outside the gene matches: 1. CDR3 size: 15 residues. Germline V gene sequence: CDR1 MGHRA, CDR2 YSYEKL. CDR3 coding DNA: TGCGCCAGCAGCCAAGTACTAGCGGGAGGCTACGAGCAGTACTTC. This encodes CASSQVLAGGYEQYF.

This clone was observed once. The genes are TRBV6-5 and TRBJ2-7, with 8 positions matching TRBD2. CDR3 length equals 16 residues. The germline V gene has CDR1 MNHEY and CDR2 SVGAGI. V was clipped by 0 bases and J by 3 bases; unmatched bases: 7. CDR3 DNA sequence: TGTGCCAGCAGTTACTCGAAAAGCGGGAGACTCTACGAGCAGTACTTC. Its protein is CASSYSKSGRLYEQYF.

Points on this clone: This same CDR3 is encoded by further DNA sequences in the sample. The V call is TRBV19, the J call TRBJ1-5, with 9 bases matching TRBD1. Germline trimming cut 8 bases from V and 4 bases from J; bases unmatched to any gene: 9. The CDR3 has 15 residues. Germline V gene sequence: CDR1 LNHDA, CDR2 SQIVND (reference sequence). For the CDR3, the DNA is TGTGCCAGTTCCCCTTGGGGACAGGGTAATCAGCCCCAGCATTTT. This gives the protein CASSPWGQGNQPQHF.

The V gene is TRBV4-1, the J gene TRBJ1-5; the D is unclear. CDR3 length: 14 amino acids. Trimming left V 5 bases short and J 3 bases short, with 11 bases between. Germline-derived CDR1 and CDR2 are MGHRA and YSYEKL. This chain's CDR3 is CASSLDPDNQPQHF. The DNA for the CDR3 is TGCGCCAGCAGCTTAGACCCAGACAATCAGCCCCAGCATTTT.

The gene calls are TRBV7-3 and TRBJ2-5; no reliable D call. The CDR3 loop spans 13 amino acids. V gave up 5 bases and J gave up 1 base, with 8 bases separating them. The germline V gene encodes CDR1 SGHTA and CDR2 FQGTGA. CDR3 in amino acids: CASSRLLQETQYF. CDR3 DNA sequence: TGTGCCAGCAGCCGGTTGCTCCAAGAGACCCAGTACTTC.

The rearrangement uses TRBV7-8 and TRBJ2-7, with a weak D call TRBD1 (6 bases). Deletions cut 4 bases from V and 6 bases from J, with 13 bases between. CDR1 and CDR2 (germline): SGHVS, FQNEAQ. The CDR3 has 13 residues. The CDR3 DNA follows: TGTGCCAGCAGCTCCTCCACAGGGTCCGAGCAGTACTTC. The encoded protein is CASSSSTGSEQYF.

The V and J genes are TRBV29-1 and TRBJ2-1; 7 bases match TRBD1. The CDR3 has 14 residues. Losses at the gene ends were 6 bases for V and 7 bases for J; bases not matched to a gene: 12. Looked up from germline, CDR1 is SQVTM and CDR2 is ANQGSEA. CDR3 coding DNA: TGCAGCGTCCCAGGACAGGTGAGGTGGAATGAGCAGTTCTTC. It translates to CSVPGQVRWNEQFF.

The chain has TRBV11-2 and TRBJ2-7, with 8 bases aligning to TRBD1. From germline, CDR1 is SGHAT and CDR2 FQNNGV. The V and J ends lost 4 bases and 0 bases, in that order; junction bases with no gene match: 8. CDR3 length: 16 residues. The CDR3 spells CASSSPTGVSSYEQYF. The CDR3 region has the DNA TGTGCCAGCAGCTCCCCGACAGGGGTGAGCTCCTACGAGCAGTACTTC.

The CDR3 is CASSLEGQGAGAFF. The CDR3 DNA reads TGTGCCAGCAGCTTAGAGGGACAGGGGGCGGGAGCTTTCTTT. V gene TRBV7-9 combines with J gene TRBJ1-1, with 12 bases that match TRBD1. Germline CDR1 is SEHNR and CDR2 is FQNEAQ (reference sequence). With 1 base clipped from V and 10 bases from J, the junction kept 4 bases outside the gene matches. The CDR3 runs to 14 residues.

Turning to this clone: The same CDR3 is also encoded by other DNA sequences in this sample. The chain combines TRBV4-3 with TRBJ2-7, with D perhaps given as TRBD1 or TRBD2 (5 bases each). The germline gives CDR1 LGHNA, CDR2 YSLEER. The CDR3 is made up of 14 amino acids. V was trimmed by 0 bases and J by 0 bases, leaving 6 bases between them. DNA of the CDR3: TGCGCCAGCAGCCAAGATGGGACCTCCTACGAGCAGTACTTC. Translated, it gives CASSQDGTSYEQYF.

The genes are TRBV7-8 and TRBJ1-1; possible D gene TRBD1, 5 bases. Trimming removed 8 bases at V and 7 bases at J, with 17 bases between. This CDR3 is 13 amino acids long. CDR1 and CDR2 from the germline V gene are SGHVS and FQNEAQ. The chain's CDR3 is CASSYLGDLEAFF. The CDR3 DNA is TGTGCCAGCTCTTACCTGGGGGACCTTGAAGCTTTCTTT.

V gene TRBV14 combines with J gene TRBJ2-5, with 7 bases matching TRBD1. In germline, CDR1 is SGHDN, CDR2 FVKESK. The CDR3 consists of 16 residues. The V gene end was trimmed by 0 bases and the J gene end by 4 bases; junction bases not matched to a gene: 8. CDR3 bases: TGTGCCAGCAGCCAAGATTGGGTAGGGGGCCTAGAGACCCAGTACTTC. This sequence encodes CASSQDWVGGLETQYF.

In nucleotides, the CDR3 is TGCGCCAGCAGCCAAGCTGTAAGCTCCTACAATGAGCAGTTCTTC. Translated: CASSQAVSSYNEQFF. The gene calls are TRBV4-3 and TRBJ2-1; D remains ambiguous. Trimming took off 1 base at V and 0 bases at J, with 7 bases between the two ends. CDR1 is LGHNA and CDR2 is YSLEER in the germline V gene. CDR3 length equals 15 residues.

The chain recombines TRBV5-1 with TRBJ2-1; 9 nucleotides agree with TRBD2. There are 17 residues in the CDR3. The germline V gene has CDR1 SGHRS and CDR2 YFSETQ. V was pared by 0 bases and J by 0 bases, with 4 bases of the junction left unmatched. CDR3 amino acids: CASSLAGSGSSYNEQFF. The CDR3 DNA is TGCGCCAGCAGCTTGGCCGGTAGCGGGAGCTCCTACAATGAGCAGTTCTTC. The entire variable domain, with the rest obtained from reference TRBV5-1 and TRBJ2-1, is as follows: KAGVTQTPRYLIKTRGQQVTLSCSPISGHRSVSWYQQTPGQGLQFLFEYFSETQRNKGNFPGRFSGRQFSNSRSEMNVSTLELGDSALYLCASSLAGSGSSYNEQFFGPGTRLTVL.

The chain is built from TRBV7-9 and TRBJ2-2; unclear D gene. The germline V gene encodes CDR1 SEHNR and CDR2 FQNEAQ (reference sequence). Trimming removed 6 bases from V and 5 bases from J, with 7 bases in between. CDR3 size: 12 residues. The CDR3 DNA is TGTGCCAGCAGTGGGCCAACCGGGGAGCTGTTTTTT. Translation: CASSGPTGELFF.